This T cell receptor (beta chain) is drawn from a study of human thymus T cells. The V gene end was trimmed by 5 bases and the J gene end by 0 bases; junction bases not matched to a gene: 5. The germline V gene has CDR1 LNHDA and CDR2 SQIVND (reference sequence). This CDR3 has 15 amino acids. Here immunoSEQ multiplex PCR was the method, and the copy in TCRdb shows in-frame clones only, minus some. The sample has 120,000 or so clones, around 96% seen once. Resections removed during corrective heart surgery provided the thymus tissue used. Sequencing was performed on thymus tissue. The genes are TRBV19 and TRBJ2-3; 7 positions agree with TRBD1. The TCR originated in a boy under two years old with a congenital heart defect but otherwise immunologically healthy. The CDR3 bases are TGTGCCAGTAGTCTCGAGACAGGGAGCACAGATACGCAGTATTTT. Protein: CASSLETGSTDTQYF.